The present T cell receptor beta chain was sequenced within a study of T cell responses to AZD1222 COVID-19 vaccine. Points from the study as a whole: Possibly, clonal diversity was underestimated; donors were largely white British and included more females. Once two AZD1222 doses were given, Spike-specific TCR breadth and depth went up.

The protocol was immunoSEQ multiplex PCR, while the TCRdb copy is restricted to in-frame clones and leaves out a portion. The sample includes 120,000 to 150,000 clones, about 91% of them seen just once. This clone has at least ten counts. Its antigen remains unknown. Second-dose intervals near 4 or 12 weeks were combined. Trimming at V came to 8 bases and at J to 8 bases, leaving 18 bases not matched to a gene. Looked up from germline, CDR1 is GTSNPN and CDR2 is SVGIG (reference sequence). The CDR3 totals 15 residues. The sequenced sample was peripheral blood, obtained 28 days after the second AZD1222 dose. The source is an adult who received the AZD1222 COVID-19 vaccine. The V gene is TRBV30, the J gene TRBJ1-2; the match to TRBD1 covers 9 bases. As DNA, the CDR3 is TGTGCCCGGTCCCCGGGGACAGGGAGACTGCGCGGCTACACCTTC. Translating gives CARSPGTGRLRGYTF.